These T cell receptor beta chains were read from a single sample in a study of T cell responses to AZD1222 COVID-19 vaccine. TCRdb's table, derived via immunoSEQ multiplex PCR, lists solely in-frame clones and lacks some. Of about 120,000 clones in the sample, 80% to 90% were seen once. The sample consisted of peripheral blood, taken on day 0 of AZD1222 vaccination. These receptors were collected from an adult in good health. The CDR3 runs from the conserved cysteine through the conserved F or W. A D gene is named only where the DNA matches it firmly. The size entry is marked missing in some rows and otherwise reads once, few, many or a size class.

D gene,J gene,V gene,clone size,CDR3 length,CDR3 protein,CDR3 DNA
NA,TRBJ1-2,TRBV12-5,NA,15,CASGPPGKTNYGYTF,TGTGCTAGTGGTCCTCCGGGGAAGACAAACTATGGCTACACCTTC
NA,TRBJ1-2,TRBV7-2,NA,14,CASIGQLGGYGYTF,TGTGCCAGCATCGGACAGCTTGGTGGCTATGGCTACACCTTC
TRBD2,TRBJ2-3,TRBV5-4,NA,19,CASSLDLTSGLTKRDTQYF,TGTGCCAGCAGCTTGGATCTGACTAGCGGATTAACGAAGAGAGATACGCAGTATTTT
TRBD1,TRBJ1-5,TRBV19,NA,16,CASSIGTGGFYQPQHF,TGTGCCAGTAGTATAGGGACAGGGGGGTTCTACCAGCCCCAGCATTTT
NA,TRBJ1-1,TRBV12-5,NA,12,CASGLERTEAFF,TGTGCTAGTGGTTTGGAGCGCACTGAAGCTTTCTTT
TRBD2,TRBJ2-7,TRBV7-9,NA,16,CASSQITSGRAYEQYF,TGTGCCAGCAGCCAAATTACTAGCGGGAGAGCCTACGAGCAGTACTTC
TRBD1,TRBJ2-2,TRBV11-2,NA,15,CASSSSTGVTGELFF,TGTGCCAGCAGCTCATCGACAGGGGTGACCGGGGAGCTGTTTTTT
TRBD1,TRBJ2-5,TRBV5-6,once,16,CASSVRGLGGQETQYF,TGTGCCAGCAGCGTCAGGGGGCTAGGCGGCCAAGAGACCCAGTACTTC
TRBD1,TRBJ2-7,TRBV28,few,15,CASSFGDSSNYEQYF,TGTGCCAGCAGCTTCGGGGACAGTTCAAACTACGAGCAGTACTTC
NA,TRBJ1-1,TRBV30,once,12,CAWSRGGGEAFF,TGTGCCTGGAGTCGAGGGGGGGGTGAAGCTTTCTTT
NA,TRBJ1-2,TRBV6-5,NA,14,CASSPPEGGYGYTF,TGTGCCAGCAGTCCTCCGGAGGGGGGCTATGGCTACACCTTC
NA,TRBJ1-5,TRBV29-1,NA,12,CSVGDGHQPQHF,TGCAGCGTTGGGGACGGGCATCAGCCCCAGCATTTT
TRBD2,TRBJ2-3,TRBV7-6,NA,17,CASSVRAGGKGTDTQYF,TGTGCCAGCAGCGTTAGGGCGGGAGGCAAGGGCACAGATACGCAGTATTTT
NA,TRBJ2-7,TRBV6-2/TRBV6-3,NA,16,CASSYPPSRETYEQYF,TGTGCCAGCAGTTACCCCCCCTCTAGAGAGACCTACGAGCAGTACTTC
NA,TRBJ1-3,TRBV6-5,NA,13,CASGPRDAFSIYF,TGTGCCAGCGGACCCCGGGACGCCTTTTCGATATATTTT
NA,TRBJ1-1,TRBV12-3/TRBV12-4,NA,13,CASSLKRNTEAFF,TGTGCCAGCAGTTTGAAGAGGAACACTGAAGCTTTCTTT
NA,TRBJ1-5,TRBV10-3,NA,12,CAIREGEQPQHF,TGTGCCATCAGGGAAGGGGAACAGCCCCAGCATTTT
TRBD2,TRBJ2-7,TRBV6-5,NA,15,CASQTSGDNSYEQYF,TGTGCCAGCCAAACTAGCGGGGATAACTCCTACGAGCAGTACTTC
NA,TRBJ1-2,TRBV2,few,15,CASSVSPSTGYGYTF,TGTGCCAGCAGTGTCAGCCCCTCGACGGGCTATGGCTACACCTTC
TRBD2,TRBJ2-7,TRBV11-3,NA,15,CASSLRSGRAYEQYF,TGTGCCAGCAGCTTAAGGTCGGGGAGGGCTTACGAGCAGTACTTC
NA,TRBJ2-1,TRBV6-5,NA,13,CASSLEYYNEQFF,TGTGCCAGCAGTTTAGAGTACTACAATGAGCAGTTCTTC
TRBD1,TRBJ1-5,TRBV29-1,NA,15,CSVVGTGGAGQPQHF,TGCAGCGTTGTGGGGACAGGGGGCGCGGGCCAGCCCCAGCATTTT
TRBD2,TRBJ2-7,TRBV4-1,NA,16,CASSPSSSGGRYEQYF,TGCGCCAGCAGCCCTTCTTCTAGCGGGGGGAGATACGAGCAGTACTTC
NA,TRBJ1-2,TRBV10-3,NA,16,CAISESLTGTDYGYTF,TGTGCCATCAGTGAGTCGCTCACAGGGACCGACTATGGCTACACCTTC
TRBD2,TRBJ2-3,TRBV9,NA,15,CASSARLAASDTQYF,TGTGCCAGCAGCGCACGACTAGCTGCGTCAGATACGCAGTATTTT
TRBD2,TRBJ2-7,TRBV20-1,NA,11,CSAYTSGEQYF,TGCAGTGCTTACACTAGCGGCGAGCAGTACTTC
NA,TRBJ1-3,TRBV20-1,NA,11,CGQHSGNTIYF,TGCGGACAGCACTCTGGAAACACCATATATTTT
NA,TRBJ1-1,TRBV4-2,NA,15,CASSQGGGGKDEAFF,TGTGCCAGCAGCCAAGGAGGAGGGGGTAAGGATGAAGCTTTCTTT
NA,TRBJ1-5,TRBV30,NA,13,CAWSVQGYQPQHF,TGTGCCTGGAGTGTACAGGGATATCAGCCCCAGCATTTT
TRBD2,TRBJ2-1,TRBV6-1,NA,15,CASSDLAGATDEQFF,TGTGCCAGCAGTGACCTAGCGGGAGCAACCGATGAGCAGTTCTTC
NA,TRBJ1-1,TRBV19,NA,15,CASSIDGAGVTEAFF,TGTGCCAGTAGTATAGATGGCGCGGGGGTGACTGAAGCTTTCTTT